This TCR beta chain is from a study of T cells in localized non-small cell lung cancer. Method: immunoSEQ multiplex PCR; TCRdb's copy keeps in-frame clones and lacks some. The data contain 20,000 to 25,000 clones, around 86% of them seen just once; the ten biggest clones take up about 5.3%. The length of the CDR3 is 14 residues. Germline lookup yields CDR1 MNHEY and CDR2 SMNVEV (reference sequence). V lost 4 bases to trimming and J lost 4 bases; unmatched junction nucleotides: 2. The chain carries TRBV27 and TRBJ1-5, with 9 bases that match TRBD1. The sequence was obtained from a male donor at least 60 years old with stage II squamous cell lung carcinoma. The specimen was peripheral blood, collected before any cancer treatment. CDR3 bases: TGTGCCAGCAGTTCACAGGGGGCGAATCAGCCCCAGCATTTT. Protein sequence: CASSSQGANQPQHF.